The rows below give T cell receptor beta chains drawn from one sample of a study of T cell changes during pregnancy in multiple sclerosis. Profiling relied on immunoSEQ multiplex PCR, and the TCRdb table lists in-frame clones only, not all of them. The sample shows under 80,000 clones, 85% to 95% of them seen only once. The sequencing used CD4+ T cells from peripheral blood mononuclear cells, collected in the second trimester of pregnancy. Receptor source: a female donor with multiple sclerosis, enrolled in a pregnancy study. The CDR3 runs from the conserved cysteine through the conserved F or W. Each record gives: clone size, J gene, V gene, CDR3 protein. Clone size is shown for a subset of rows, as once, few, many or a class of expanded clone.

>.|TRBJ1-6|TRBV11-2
CASSLQATLHF
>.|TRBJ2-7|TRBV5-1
CASSPSRTGAYEQYF
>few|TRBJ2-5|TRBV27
CASSDRGKETQYF
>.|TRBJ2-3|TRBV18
CASSPFLAGGPVQDTQYF
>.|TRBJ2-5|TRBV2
CASTGQQETQYF
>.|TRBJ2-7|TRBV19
CASSISSGTGSYEQYF
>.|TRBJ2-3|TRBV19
CASRGTSGAPMDTQYF
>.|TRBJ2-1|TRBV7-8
CASSLLLGGEQFF
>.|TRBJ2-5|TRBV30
CAWSVRSGGAVETQYF
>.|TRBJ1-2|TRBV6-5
CASSYGSQLEGYTF
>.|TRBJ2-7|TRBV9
CASSPGGSAEYEQYF
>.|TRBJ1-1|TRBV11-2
CASSYYGSEAFF
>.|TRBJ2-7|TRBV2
CASSEGLNSYEQYF
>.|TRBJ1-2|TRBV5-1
CASSSDRGSFGYTF
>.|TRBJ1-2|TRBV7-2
CASSPGTGVNYGYTF
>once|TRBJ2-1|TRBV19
CASSINSSPSSYNEQFF
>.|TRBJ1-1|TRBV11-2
CASTQGDRANTEAFF
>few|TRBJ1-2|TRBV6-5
CASSFDHSNYGYTF
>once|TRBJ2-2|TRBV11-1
CASSFPSPGELFF
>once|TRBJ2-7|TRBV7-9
CASNSGTDYEQYF
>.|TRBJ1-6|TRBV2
CASSESSPLHF
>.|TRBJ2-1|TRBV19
CASSDTRSSYNEQFF
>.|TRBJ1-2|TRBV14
CASSQDRGRSYGYTF
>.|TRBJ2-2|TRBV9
CASSVGGRDNTGELFF
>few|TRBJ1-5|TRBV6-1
CASSPEAGLHF
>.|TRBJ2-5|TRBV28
CASSPTGTAQETQYF
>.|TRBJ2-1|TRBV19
CASSKGDEQFF
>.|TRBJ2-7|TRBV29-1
CSVPNRGGQGPYEQYF
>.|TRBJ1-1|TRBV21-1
CASATGTGNYGTEAFF
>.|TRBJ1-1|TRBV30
CAWSVTGGRTEAFF
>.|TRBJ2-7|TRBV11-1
CASSFNRDSSYEQYF
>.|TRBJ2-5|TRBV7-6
CASSSGTVETQYF
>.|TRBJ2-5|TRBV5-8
CASSGFRQGVGETQYF
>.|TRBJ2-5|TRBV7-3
CASSLGLAGGETQYF
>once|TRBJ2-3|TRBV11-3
CASSLEGTSGGPRKTQYF
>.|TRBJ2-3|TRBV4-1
CASSLNDRTDTQYF
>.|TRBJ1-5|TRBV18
CASSTATQGDQPQHF
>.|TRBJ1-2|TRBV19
CASSIVRDQGYGYTF
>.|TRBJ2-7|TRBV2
CAIPRGVNPYEQYF
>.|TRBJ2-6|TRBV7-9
CASSFATGTPGANVLTF
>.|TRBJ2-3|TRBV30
CAWERSTQYF
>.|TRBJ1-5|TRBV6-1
CASARQGDQPQHF
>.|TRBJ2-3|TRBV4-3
CASSQEGLGLGTDTQYF
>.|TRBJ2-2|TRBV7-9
CASSSLRLAGDTGELFF
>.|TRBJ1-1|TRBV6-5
CASSPPQGANHDAFF
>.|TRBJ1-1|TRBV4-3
CASSRGQNTEAFF
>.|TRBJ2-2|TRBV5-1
CASSLVSGGELFF
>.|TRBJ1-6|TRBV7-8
CASRSNSGSPLHF
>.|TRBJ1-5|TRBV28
CASSVDQPQHF
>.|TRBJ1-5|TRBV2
CASTRPAGDRNQPQHF
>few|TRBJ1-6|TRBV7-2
CASSSQGTGNSPLHF
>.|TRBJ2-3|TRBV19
CASSSTSGGQKSSTDTQYF
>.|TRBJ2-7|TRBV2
CASSAGTGPSYEQYF